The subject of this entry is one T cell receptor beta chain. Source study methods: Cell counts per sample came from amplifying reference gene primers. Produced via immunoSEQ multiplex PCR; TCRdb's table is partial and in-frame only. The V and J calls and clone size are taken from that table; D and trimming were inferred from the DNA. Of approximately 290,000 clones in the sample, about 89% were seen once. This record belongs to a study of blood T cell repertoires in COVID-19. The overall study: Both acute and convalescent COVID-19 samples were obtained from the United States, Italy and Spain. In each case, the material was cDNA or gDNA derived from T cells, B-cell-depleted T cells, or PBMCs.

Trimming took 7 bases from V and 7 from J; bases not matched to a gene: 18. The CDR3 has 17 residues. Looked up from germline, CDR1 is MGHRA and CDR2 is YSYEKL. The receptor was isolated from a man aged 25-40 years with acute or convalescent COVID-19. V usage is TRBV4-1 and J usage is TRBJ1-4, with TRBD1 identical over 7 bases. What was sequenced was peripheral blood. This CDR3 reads CASTRTSIQGIGEKLFF. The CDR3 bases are TGCGCCAGCACCCGTACCTCGATACAGGGGATAGGTGAAAAACTGTTTTTT.